This T cell receptor beta chain was documented in a study of tumor and adjacent non-tumor tissue in lung cancer (dated by TCRdb to 2016 to 2019). The study in broad terms: The cohort included more than nine adenocarcinoma, 2 squamous cell carcinoma and 1 small cell lung cancer patients. The approximately 15 enrolled patients, of whom around 10 were men and 5 were women, were aged about 30 to 80 years and were diagnosed with TNM stage I to III disease. A total of approximately 120,000,000 productive TCRbeta reads were generated by sequencing, corresponding to an average of around 3.8 million reads per sample. The study compared bulk TCRbeta repertoires from lung tumor tissue and matched distant non-tumor lung tissue of some 16 lung cancer patients. Approximately 31 paired specimens, one tumor and one normal lung sample per patient, were profiled by TCRbeta CDR3 sequencing. General findings and caveats noted by the study authors: Peripheral blood was not sequenced, so blood TCRbeta repertoires were not examined in the lung cancer patients of the study. Significantly higher TCR diversity was found in younger patients, and higher tumor TCR diversity was associated with shorter overall and disease-free survival. With only roughly 15 patients in the cohort, the authors noted that larger samples and more detailed clinical data are needed. Neither the sequencing platform nor unique molecular identifiers are mentioned in the methods. A significantly larger cumulative share of the repertoire was made up by the top 100 clones in normal lung than in tumor tissue. Significantly higher TCR diversity (inverse Simpson) was observed in tumor tissue than in normal lung tissue (around 460 vs 160, P = 0.0075, Mann-Whitney U test).

Library preparation was by multiplex PCR. Sequencing was performed on an Illumina HiSeq 2500. Following protocols modified from ARM-PCR, the researchers constructed TCRbeta libraries through three rounds of nested PCR with primers (Table S4). PCR products of 200-500 bp were gel-excised and purified with the QIAquick gel extraction kit before sequencing. Per the authors' processing: Reads were cleaned using Trimmomatic, were merged into complete CDR3 sequences using FLASH, and were assigned to V(D)J germline segments using MiTCR. Clonal diversity was computed as the inverse Simpson's index with VDJtools. In-frame sequences without a premature stop codon were defined as productive reads. TCRdb reprocessed the public reads (quality trimming at Q25 with fastp, clone calling with MiXCR) and kept in-frame beta chains. Here each entry gathers all rows of one CDR3 protein and keeps the most common genes and DNA. Clone size and V and J calls follow TCRdb, not the original study. The sample table records 81,000 or so distinct CDR3 sequences; roughly 80% of these occur just once. Of the sample, about half is held by the ten largest clones.

RNA was isolated from bulk unsorted tissue, and RNA quality was assessed with a NanoDrop ND-1000 and an Agilent 2100. Distant non-tumor tissue taken more than 3 cm from the tumor edge was used as the normal lung sample. Donors were newly diagnosed lung cancer patients admitted for thoracic surgery in China between August and November 2014, without prior chemotherapy. The study excluded patients who had received radiotherapy or chemotherapy before or who had another cancer at the same time. Pieces of surgical tissue measuring roughly 1-2.1 cm3 were kept in RNAlater solution and stored at -80 degrees C until use. This clonotype is medium-sized (0.01 to 0.1%) in terms of sample share. No cognate antigen has been identified for it. No base quality information exists; no much larger clone differs at one position. According to the germline V gene, CDR1 reads MDHEN and CDR2 reads SYDVKM. The trim is 6 bases for V and 0 bases for J, with a gap of 12 bases between the germline ends. Including the terminal cysteine and phenylalanine, the CDR3 comprises 14 residues. Only CDR3 DNA remains: 42 bases, in frame from the first base.

The chain was built from TRBV28 and TRBJ2-7, with no D gene named confidently. The clonotype was recovered from a man aged 55-75 years with non-small cell lung cancer. The specimen was distant non-tumor lung tissue. CDR3 reads: CASRLTGVSYEQYF. The DNA sequence reads TGTGCCAGCAGACTAACCGGAGTCTCCTACGAGCAGTACTTC.